Below are 22 T cell receptor beta chains sequenced from a single sample in a study of blood T cell repertoires in COVID-19. Measured with immunoSEQ multiplex PCR; TCRdb has only the in-frame clones, and not every one. Counted here are around 70,000 clones, around 80% occurring once; the ten biggest clones make up roughly 13%. Source material: peripheral blood. The receptors originated from a man in his fifties or sixties with COVID-19, enrolled during active disease.

This clone is a singleton in its sample. The chain has TRBV7-3 and TRBJ2-1; 9 bases align to TRBD1. After removal of 1 base from V and 9 bases from J, the junction contained 4 bases not matched to a gene. The germline gives CDR1 SGHTA, CDR2 FQGTGA. The CDR3 has 14 residues. The CDR3 DNA reads TGTGCCAGCAGCTTAATGGGGACAGGGCGTGAGCAGTTCTTC. Translated: CASSLMGTGREQFF.

The V gene is TRBV12-3 or TRBV12-4, the J gene TRBJ1-4; weak D call: TRBD1 (5 bases). V was clipped by 5 bases and J by 17 bases, with 18 bases between them. The length of the CDR3 is 12 residues. The CDR3 reads CASSAKTGTLFF. The DNA for the CDR3 is TGTGCCAGCAGTGCTAAAACCGGGACTCTCTTTTTT.

The rearrangement uses TRBV3-1 (or the pseudogene TRBV3-2) and TRBJ1-1; maybe TRBD1 (5 bases). The CDR3 consists of 14 residues. From germline, CDR1 is LGHDT and CDR2 YNNKEL (reference sequence). Trimming took off 2 bases at V and 1 base at J, with 8 bases between the two ends. CDR3 in amino acids: CASSQRGGNTEAFF. The DNA for the CDR3 is TGTGCCAGCAGCCAACGGGGGGGGAACACTGAAGCTTTCTTT.

The chain recombines TRBV28 with TRBJ1-2; 8 bases are a match to TRBD1. The CDR3 is made up of 14 amino acids. The trim removed 3 bases at V and 2 bases at J, leaving 2 bases unmatched. Germline CDR1 MDHEN, CDR2 SYDVKM. The CDR3 spells CASSLGQVNYGYTF. In nucleotides, the CDR3 is TGTGCCAGCAGTTTGGGACAGGTCAACTATGGCTACACCTTC.

The sample holds one count of this clone. The chain joins TRBV30 to TRBJ2-5, with TRBD2 as a possible D gene (5 bases). V was trimmed by 0 bases and J by 5 bases, leaving 13 bases between them. Looked up from germline, CDR1 is GTSNPN and CDR2 is SVGIG (reference sequence). The CDR3 has 14 amino acids. The CDR3 DNA sequence: TGTGCCTGGAGTGTACTAGGGCCGGGTGAGACCCAGTACTTC. Protein product: CAWSVLGPGETQYF.

This chain joins TRBV6-5 and TRBJ2-3; TRBD1 agrees at 10 bases. CDR3 length: 15 residues. V was pared by 5 bases and J by 2 bases, with 4 bases of the junction left unmatched. CDR1 is MNHEY and CDR2 is SVGAGI in the germline V gene. CDR3 region: CASSTRQGATDTQYF. Written as DNA, the CDR3 is TGTGCCAGCAGTACCCGACAGGGGGCCACAGATACGCAGTATTTT.

In DNA, the CDR3 is TGTGCCATCAGTGCCGGCTCCTACGAGCAGTACTTC. Translation gives CAISAGSYEQYF. The gene calls are TRBV10-3 and TRBJ2-7; D is ambiguous. The germline V gene has CDR1 ENHRY and CDR2 SYGVKD. V lost 4 bases to trimming and J lost 0 bases, with 4 bases between them. The CDR3 spans 12 residues.

The chain recombines TRBV28 with TRBJ1-6, with 9 bases fitting TRBD1. The CDR3 totals 15 residues. Looked up from germline, CDR1 is MDHEN and CDR2 is SYDVKM. With 5 bases clipped from V and 9 bases from J, the junction kept 8 bases outside the gene matches. The CDR3 region has the DNA TGTGCCAGCAGTCCTCTCACAGGGGGCACTTCACCCCTCCACTTT. This sequence encodes CASSPLTGGTSPLHF.

V usage is TRBV4-1 and J usage is TRBJ2-2, with a possible D match to TRBD2 (5 bases). V shed 0 bases and J shed 4 bases, with 12 bases lying between them. The germline gives CDR1 MGHRA, CDR2 YSYEKL. This CDR3 comprises 16 residues. In DNA, the CDR3 is TGCGCCAGCAGCCAAGAACCTAGCAGAGGCACCGGGGAGCTGTTTTTT. Encoded protein: CASSQEPSRGTGELFF.

This rearrangement joins TRBV5-1 to TRBJ2-6; TRBD1 matches at 11 bases. This CDR3 comprises 18 residues. Germline loops: CDR1 SGHRS, CDR2 YFSETQ. The junction had 7 bases not matched to a gene; V was cut back by 4 bases and J by 1 base. The CDR3 protein is CASSRGTGGYSGANVLTF. The CDR3 coding sequence is TGCGCCAGCAGCCGAGGGACAGGGGGTTATTCTGGGGCCAACGTCCTGACTTTC. Complete variable domain (other parts from reference TRBV5-1 and TRBJ2-6): KAGVTQTPRYLIKTRGQQVTLSCSPISGHRSVSWYQQTPGQGLQFLFEYFSETQRNKGNFPGRFSGRQFSNSRSEMNVSTLELGDSALYLCASSRGTGGYSGANVLTFGAGSRLTVL.

CDR3 nucleotides: TGCGCCAGCAGGAGTACAGGGTTCAATACCTACGAGCAGTACTTC. Translating it yields CASRSTGFNTYEQYF. The genes are TRBV5-1 and TRBJ2-7; tentative D call: TRBD1 (6 bases). The CDR3 runs 15 residues. Germline lookup yields CDR1 SGHRS and CDR2 YFSETQ. V lost 5 bases to trimming and J lost 2 bases, with 17 bases between them.

The V gene is TRBV4-1, the J gene TRBJ2-1; D is uncertain. Trimming took off 3 bases at V and 6 bases at J, with 6 bases between the two ends. Germline CDR1 is MGHRA and CDR2 is YSYEKL. This CDR3 is built from 12 residues. CDR3 DNA sequence: TGCGCCAGCAGCCAGGGCTCCAATGAGCAGTTCTTC. This codes for CASSQGSNEQFF.

The chain has TRBV30 and TRBJ2-7; D perhaps matches TRBD2 (6 bases). The CDR3 has 14 residues. Germline V gene data show CDR1 as GTSNPN and CDR2 as SVGIG (reference sequence). The V gene lost 4 bases and the J gene lost 3 bases, with 16 bases spanning the gap. The CDR3 DNA reads TGTGCCTGGAACCAGCGGGCGGACGACTACGAGCAGTACTTC. It is translated as CAWNQRADDYEQYF.

The chain employs TRBV6-5 and TRBJ2-5; 8 nucleotides align to TRBD2. Germline V gene data show CDR1 as MNHEY and CDR2 as SVGAGI. The CDR3 consists of 16 residues. Losses at the gene ends were 0 bases for V and 5 bases for J; bases not matched to a gene: 8. CDR3 in amino acids: CASSYSAAGVGETQYF. The DNA for the CDR3 is TGTGCCAGCAGTTACTCCGCAGCGGGAGTAGGCGAGACCCAGTACTTC.

The chain combines TRBV4-1 with TRBJ1-2; TRBD1 is a possible D gene (6 bases). Germline CDR1 MGHRA, CDR2 YSYEKL. The CDR3 totals 17 residues. V gave up 0 bases and J gave up 4 bases, with 18 bases separating them. CDR3 residues: CASSQDPAGAISYGYTF. CDR3 bases: TGCGCCAGCAGCCAAGACCCAGCGGGGGCGATAAGCTATGGCTACACCTTC.

The chain uses TRBV7-8 and TRBJ2-2; no definite D call. The ends were cut back, 5 bases at V and 1 base at J, with 11 bases in the middle. Germline-derived CDR1 and CDR2 are SGHVS and FQNEAQ. The CDR3 covers 15 residues. The DNA of the CDR3 is TGTGCCAGCAGCGCCCCAACGGGGAACACCGGGGAGCTGTTTTTT. This gives the protein CASSAPTGNTGELFF.

This chain joins TRBV7-2 and TRBJ2-7; 7 bases align to TRBD2. With 1 base clipped from V and 0 bases from J, the junction kept 0 bases outside the gene matches. Germline lookup yields CDR1 SGHTA and CDR2 FQGNSA. CDR3 length: 14 residues. CDR3 coding DNA: TGTGCCAGCAGCTTAGGGGGGGGCTCCTACGAGCAGTACTTC. Its translation: CASSLGGGSYEQYF.

The V gene is TRBV7-8, the J gene TRBJ2-1, with D maybe TRBD1 (5 bases). The germline gives CDR1 SGHVS, CDR2 FQNEAQ. This CDR3 spans 16 amino acids. Trimming took 5 bases from V and 0 from J, leaving 14 bases between them. Written as DNA, the CDR3 is TGTGCCAGCAGCCTCAGAGACAGCCACTCCTACAATGAGCAGTTCTTC. As protein: CASSLRDSHSYNEQFF. The whole variable domain, remainder taken from reference TRBV7-8 and TRBJ2-1, is GAGVSQSPRYKVAKRGQDVALRCDPISGHVSLFWYQQALGQGPEFLTYFQNEAQLDKSGLPSDRFFAERPEGSVSTLKIQRTQQEDSAVYLCASSLRDSHSYNEQFFGPGTRLTVL.

V gene TRBV20-1 combines with J gene TRBJ1-1, with D unclear. Germline values: CDR1 DFQATT, CDR2 SNEGSKA (reference sequence). There are 11 residues in the CDR3. The CDR3 protein is CRSSVNTEAFF. The DNA of the CDR3 is TGCAGATCTTCGGTGAACACTGAAGCTTTCTTT.

The V call is TRBV4-2, the J call TRBJ2-5; the match to TRBD2 covers 14 bases. The length of the CDR3 is 16 residues. Trimming took 1 base from V and 4 from J; bases not matched to a gene: 2. CDR1 is LGHNA and CDR2 is YNFKEQ in the germline V gene. CDR3 sequence reads: CASSQAGLAGVETQYF. The DNA for the CDR3 is TGTGCCAGCAGCCAAGCGGGACTAGCGGGAGTAGAGACCCAGTACTTC.

This sequence joins TRBV7-9 and TRBJ2-7; 11 bases fit TRBD2. This CDR3 has 16 residues. J was trimmed by 2 bases and V by 4 bases; bases with no gene match: 7. Per the germline V gene, CDR1 is SEHNR and CDR2 is FQNEAQ (reference sequence). CDR3 sequence: CASSSTGTSGTYEQYF. The CDR3 coding sequence is TGTGCCAGCAGCTCCACCGGGACTAGCGGAACCTACGAGCAGTACTTC.

V is TRBV18 and J is TRBJ2-3; 7 nucleotides align to TRBD2. Germline-derived CDR1 and CDR2 are KGHSH and LQKENI. The CDR3 is 16 amino acids. J was trimmed by 4 bases and V by 3 bases; bases with no gene match: 10. The CDR3 bases are TGTGCCAGCTCACCGCCGAGCGGAGGGAGGGCAGATACGCAGTATTTT. This gives the protein CASSPPSGGRADTQYF.